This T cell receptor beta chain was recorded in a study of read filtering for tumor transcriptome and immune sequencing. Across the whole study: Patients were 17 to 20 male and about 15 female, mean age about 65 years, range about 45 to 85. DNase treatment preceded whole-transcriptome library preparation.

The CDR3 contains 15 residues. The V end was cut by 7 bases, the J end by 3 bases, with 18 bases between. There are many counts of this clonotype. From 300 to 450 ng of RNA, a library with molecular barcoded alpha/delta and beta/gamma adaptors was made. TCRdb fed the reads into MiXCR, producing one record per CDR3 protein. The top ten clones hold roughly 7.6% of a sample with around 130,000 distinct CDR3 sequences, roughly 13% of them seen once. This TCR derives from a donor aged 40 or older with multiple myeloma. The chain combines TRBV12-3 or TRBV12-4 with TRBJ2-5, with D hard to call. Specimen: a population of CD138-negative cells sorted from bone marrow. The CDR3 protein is CASNPRRDGKETQYF. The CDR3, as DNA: TGTGCCAGCAATCCCAGACGTGACGGCAAAGAGACCCAGTACTTC.